The rows below give T cell receptor beta chains drawn from one sample of a study of blood T cells in healthy people across ages. TCRdb re-analysed the 5' RACE reads in MiXCR, keeping a single row per CDR3 protein. Of 850,000 to 1,000,000 distinct CDR3 sequences in the sample, 45% to 50% were seen once. Sequences were obtained from blood. All receptors come from a man between 25 and 39 years old in good health. CDR3s include the opening cysteine and the closing phenylalanine or tryptophan. A D gene is named only where the DNA matches it firmly. Not all rows give a size; the values are once, few, many and, for expanded clones, a class.

D: TRBD1; size: once; V: TRBV6-1; J: TRBJ2-7; CDR3: CASIRGPDRDYEQYF; DNA: TGTGCCAGCATCCGCGGACCGGACAGGGACTACGAGCAGTACTTC
D: .; size: few; V: TRBV4-1; J: TRBJ2-5; CDR3: CASSLLGGQETQYF; DNA: TGCGCCAGCAGCCTCCTAGGAGGCCAAGAGACCCAGTACTTC
D: TRBD1; size: many; V: TRBV5-5; J: TRBJ2-1; CDR3: CASSLPTGFNEQFF; DNA: TGTGCCAGCAGCTTACCGACAGGGTTCAATGAGCAGTTCTTC
D: TRBD1; size: .; V: TRBV7-9; J: TRBJ2-5; CDR3: CASSWTHGTGETQYF; DNA: TGTGCCAGCAGCTGGACCCATGGGACAGGGGAGACCCAGTACTTC
D: .; size: once; V: TRBV11-2; J: TRBJ2-4; CDR3: CASSTVAGAEGEQYF; DNA: TGTGCCAGCAGCACAGTAGCTGGGGCGGAGGGGGAGCAGTACTTC
D: .; size: .; V: TRBV5-1; J: TRBJ1-1; CDR3: CASNFLALNTEAFF; DNA: TGCGCCAGCAACTTCCTCGCCTTGAACACTGAAGCTTTCTTT
D: .; size: few; V: TRBV20-1; J: TRBJ2-7; CDR3: CSAREQVGSSYEQYF; DNA: TGCAGTGCTAGAGAGCAAGTGGGGAGCTCCTACGAGCAGTACTTC
D: TRBD1; size: .; V: TRBV11-2; J: TRBJ1-1; CDR3: CASSSDRDGMNTEAFF; DNA: TGTGCCAGCAGCTCGGACAGGGACGGCATGAACACTGAAGCTTTCTTT
D: TRBD1; size: .; V: TRBV28; J: TRBJ1-2; CDR3: CASEGQADMNYGYTF; DNA: TGTGCCAGCGAGGGACAGGCCGATATGAACTATGGCTACACCTTC
D: TRBD1; size: few; V: TRBV15; J: TRBJ2-7; CDR3: CATSSPGQGNYEQYF; DNA: TGTGCCACCAGCAGCCCCGGACAGGGAAACTACGAGCAGTACTTC
D: TRBD2; size: few; V: TRBV14; J: TRBJ2-1; CDR3: CASSPPPSGGYNEQFF; DNA: TGTGCCAGCAGCCCACCCCCTAGCGGGGGATACAATGAGCAGTTCTTC
D: TRBD1; size: .; V: TRBV6-5; J: TRBJ1-4; CDR3: CASSYSGTGVEKLFF; DNA: TGTGCCAGCAGTTACTCCGGGACAGGAGTTGAAAAACTGTTTTTT
D: .; size: .; V: TRBV20-1; J: TRBJ2-1; CDR3: CSARDAGPSKSYNEQFF; DNA: TGCAGTGCTAGAGATGCGGGACCCAGCAAGTCCTACAATGAGCAGTTCTTC
D: TRBD2; size: few; V: TRBV28; J: TRBJ2-7; CDR3: CASGLEVYEQYF; DNA: TGTGCCAGCGGACTAGAAGTTTACGAGCAGTACTTC
D: .; size: .; V: TRBV21-1; J: TRBJ2-2; CDR3: CASRPLMVGRFDTGELFF; DNA: TGTGCCAGCAGACCTCTAATGGTCGGGCGGTTCGACACCGGGGAGCTGTTTTTT
D: TRBD2; size: once; V: TRBV4-2; J: TRBJ2-3; CDR3: CASSVGLAGGGGVNTQYF; DNA: TGTGCCAGCAGTGTCGGACTAGCGGGGGGGGGAGGCGTAAATACGCAGTATTTT
D: .; size: many; V: TRBV20-1; J: TRBJ2-7; CDR3: CSARDGYEQYF; DNA: TGCAGTGCTAGAGATGGTTACGAGCAGTACTTC
D: TRBD2; size: .; V: TRBV20-1; J: TRBJ2-7; CDR3: CSATLAGGSYEQYF; DNA: TGCAGTGCAACCCTAGCGGGGGGATCCTACGAGCAGTACTTC
D: TRBD2; size: .; V: TRBV4-2; J: TRBJ2-7; CDR3: CASSQDLTGGSYEQYF; DNA: TGTGCCAGCAGCCAAGATCTTACGGGGGGCTCCTACGAGCAGTACTTC
D: .; size: .; V: TRBV2; J: TRBJ2-3; CDR3: CASSVGVFTDTQYF; DNA: TGTGCCAGCAGTGTCGGGGTTTTCACAGATACGCAGTATTTT
D: .; size: .; V: TRBV6-2/TRBV6-3; J: TRBJ2-1; CDR3: CASSYSYTPNEQFF; DNA: TGTGCCAGCAGTTACTCGTACACTCCCAATGAGCAGTTCTTC
D: TRBD1; size: few; V: TRBV4-1; J: TRBJ1-5; CDR3: CASSQGPIGQGASNQPQHF; DNA: TGCGCCAGCAGCCAAGGCCCTATCGGACAGGGGGCTAGCAATCAGCCCCAGCATTTT
D: .; size: .; V: TRBV7-9; J: TRBJ1-1; CDR3: CASSSTLNAEAFF; DNA: TGTGCCAGCAGCTCGACCCTGAACGCTGAAGCTTTCTTT
D: .; size: .; V: TRBV12-3/TRBV12-4; J: TRBJ2-7; CDR3: CASRLGYERYF; DNA: TGTGCCAGCAGACTGGGCTACGAGCGGTACTTC
D: TRBD2; size: .; V: TRBV12-3/TRBV12-4; J: TRBJ2-7; CDR3: CASGIAGESAKQYF; DNA: TGTGCCAGCGGGATAGCGGGAGAGTCCGCCAAGCAGTACTTC
D: TRBD2; size: few; V: TRBV10-2; J: TRBJ2-3; CDR3: CASSEQAGGVNTQYF; DNA: TGCGCCAGCAGTGAGCAAGCGGGGGGAGTAAATACGCAGTATTTT
D: TRBD2; size: many; V: TRBV7-8; J: TRBJ2-3; CDR3: CASSPLPGGGTDTQYF; DNA: TGTGCCAGCAGCCCTTTGCCGGGGGGGGGCACAGATACGCAGTATTTT
D: .; size: .; V: TRBV4-2; J: TRBJ2-1; CDR3: CASSPGASAIYNEQFF; DNA: TGTGCCAGCAGTCCGGGGGCAAGCGCGATCTACAATGAGCAGTTCTTC
D: TRBD1; size: .; V: TRBV28; J: TRBJ2-7; CDR3: CASSFFGQGAGEQYF; DNA: TGTGCCAGCAGTTTTTTCGGACAGGGGGCTGGCGAGCAGTACTTC
D: .; size: .; V: TRBV7-9; J: TRBJ2-1; CDR3: CASSFLRGSNNEQFF; DNA: TGTGCCAGCAGCTTCCTCCGGGGCAGTAACAATGAGCAGTTCTTC
D: TRBD1; size: few; V: TRBV4-3; J: TRBJ2-1; CDR3: CASSPSGQLNNEQFF; DNA: TGCGCCAGCAGCCCTTCGGGACAGCTAAACAATGAGCAGTTCTTC
D: .; size: .; V: TRBV20-1; J: TRBJ2-2; CDR3: CSARDGPGELFF; DNA: TGCAGTGCTAGAGATGGCCCCGGGGAGCTGTTTTTT
D: .; size: .; V: TRBV6-5; J: TRBJ2-7; CDR3: CASSYSRGQIYEQYF; DNA: TGTGCCAGCAGTTACTCGAGAGGACAGATCTACGAGCAGTACTTC
D: .; size: .; V: TRBV2; J: TRBJ2-1; CDR3: CASRIQGLDYNEQFF; DNA: TGTGCCAGCAGGATACAGGGCCTAGACTACAATGAGCAGTTCTTC
D: .; size: few; V: TRBV28; J: TRBJ2-7; CDR3: CASSFAGSDEQYF; DNA: TGTGCCAGCAGTTTTGCCGGGTCGGACGAGCAGTACTTC
D: .; size: once; V: TRBV5-1; J: TRBJ1-6; CDR3: CASSRDRTSNNSPLHF; DNA: TGCGCCAGCAGTCGCGACAGGACCTCAAATAATTCACCCCTCCACTTT
D: .; size: once; V: TRBV18; J: TRBJ2-7; CDR3: CASSQGDGQYF; DNA: TGTGCCAGCTCACAGGGGGATGGGCAGTACTTC
D: .; size: few; V: TRBV5-6; J: TRBJ2-5; CDR3: CASSWAGHDQETQYF; DNA: TGTGCCAGCAGCTGGGCCGGGCACGATCAAGAGACCCAGTACTTC
D: .; size: .; V: TRBV6-5; J: TRBJ2-7; CDR3: CASSRLRRKGSYEQYF; DNA: TGTGCCAGCAGCCGACTAAGGAGGAAGGGGTCCTACGAGCAGTACTTC
D: .; size: .; V: TRBV28; J: TRBJ2-6; CDR3: CASSLITGPSGANVLTF; DNA: TGTGCCAGCAGTTTAATCACAGGGCCCTCTGGGGCCAACGTCCTGACTTTC
D: TRBD1; size: .; V: TRBV6-2/TRBV6-3; J: TRBJ1-2; CDR3: CASSPEYRGLRGYTF; DNA: TGTGCCAGCAGTCCGGAATACAGGGGGCTGCGTGGCTACACCTTC
D: .; size: .; V: TRBV2; J: TRBJ1-1; CDR3: CASSESQGHRTEAFF; DNA: TGTGCCAGCAGTGAATCACAGGGACATCGGACTGAAGCTTTCTTT
D: TRBD1; size: few; V: TRBV10-3; J: TRBJ1-2; CDR3: CAISERAGGPYGYTF; DNA: TGTGCCATCAGTGAGAGGGCAGGGGGACCTTATGGCTACACCTTC
D: TRBD1; size: .; V: TRBV28; J: TRBJ1-1; CDR3: CASSLRDRGPGTEAFF; DNA: TGTGCCAGCAGTCTCCGGGACAGGGGACCGGGCACTGAAGCTTTCTTT
D: .; size: medium-sized; V: TRBV4-3; J: TRBJ2-7; CDR3: CASSLTLDSSYEQYF; DNA: TGCGCCAGCAGCCTTACCCTAGACAGCTCCTACGAGCAGTACTTC
D: TRBD1; size: .; V: TRBV5-1; J: TRBJ2-7; CDR3: CASSLARDRFYEQYF; DNA: TGCGCCAGCAGCTTGGCCCGGGACAGGTTCTACGAGCAGTACTTC
D: TRBD1; size: .; V: TRBV25-1; J: TRBJ2-1; CDR3: CASSERQGTLDEQFF; DNA: TGTGCCAGCAGTGAGCGACAGGGGACGCTCGATGAGCAGTTCTTC
D: .; size: many; V: TRBV12-3/TRBV12-4; J: TRBJ2-5; CDR3: CASSLPPETQYF; DNA: TGCGCCAGCAGCTTGCCGCCAGAGACCCAGTACTTC
D: TRBD1; size: .; V: TRBV12-3/TRBV12-4; J: TRBJ1-5; CDR3: CASSSGQGIMPQHF; DNA: TGTGCCAGCAGTTCCGGACAGGGGATCATGCCCCAGCATTTT
D: .; size: .; V: TRBV3-1; J: TRBJ1-6; CDR3: CASSLKQGINSPLHF; DNA: TGTGCCAGCAGCCTGAAACAGGGTATTAATTCACCCCTCCACTTT
D: TRBD1; size: .; V: TRBV7-2; J: TRBJ1-1; CDR3: CASSLGQGGLLTEAFF; DNA: TGTGCCAGCAGCTTAGGGCAGGGGGGGCTATTGACTGAAGCTTTCTTT
D: .; size: few; V: TRBV27; J: TRBJ1-5; CDR3: CASSLWGEGNQPQHF; DNA: TGTGCCAGCAGTTTGTGGGGCGAGGGCAATCAGCCCCAGCATTTT
D: .; size: .; V: TRBV5-1; J: TRBJ1-1; CDR3: CASSLETENTEAFF; DNA: TGCGCCAGCAGCCTCGAGACAGAGAACACTGAAGCTTTCTTT
D: .; size: .; V: TRBV18; J: TRBJ2-7; CDR3: CASSPPQGQSYEQYF; DNA: TGTGCCAGCTCTCCCCCCCAGGGTCAATCCTACGAGCAGTACTTC
D: .; size: .; V: TRBV3-1; J: TRBJ2-7; CDR3: CANSPGLGEQYF; DNA: TGTGCCAACAGCCCTGGGTTAGGCGAGCAGTACTTC